This TCR beta chain was captured in a study of tumor and adjacent non-tumor tissue in lung cancer (dated 2018 in TCRdb). In terms of the full investigation: The cohort included some twelve adenocarcinoma, a couple of squamous cell carcinoma and 1 small cell lung cancer patients. Among the approximately 15 patients, ages ranged from roughly 30 to 76 years, some ten were men and 5 were women, and disease was TNM stage I to III. Sequencing generated a total of approximately 130,000,000 productive TCRbeta reads, averaging roughly 4.3 million reads per sample. Using bulk TCRbeta repertoires from some 15 lung cancer patients, the study set lung tumor tissue side by side with matched distant non-tumor lung tissue. TCRbeta CDR3 sequencing was performed on approximately 30 paired specimens, with one tumor sample and one normal lung sample collected per patient.

Overall study results and their limits: Tumor tissue showed significantly higher TCR diversity (inverse Simpson) than normal lung tissue, at about 400 vs 150 (P = 0.0075, Mann-Whitney U test). A significantly larger cumulative share of the repertoire was made up by the top 100 clones in normal lung than in tumor tissue. The sequencing platform is not named in the methods, and unique molecular identifiers are not mentioned. Because peripheral blood was not sequenced, the blood TCRbeta repertoires of the lung cancer patients in the study went unexamined. With only around 15 patients in the cohort, the authors noted that larger samples and more detailed clinical data are needed. Significantly higher TCR diversity was found in younger patients, and higher tumor TCR diversity was associated with shorter overall and disease-free survival.

Library generation was performed with multiplex PCR. The sample was run on an Illumina HiSeq 2500. TCRbeta libraries were constructed through three rounds of nested PCR with primers (Table S4) according to protocols modified from ARM-PCR. Before sequencing, PCR products of 200-500 bp were excised from the gel and purified with the QIAquick gel extraction kit. In the paper's pipeline: Reads were cleaned with Trimmomatic, merged with FLASH into complete CDR3 sequences, and assigned to V(D)J germline segments with MiTCR. Clonal diversity was computed as the inverse Simpson's index with VDJtools. Productive reads were defined as in-frame sequences without a premature stop codon. TCRdb ran its own pipeline on the public reads, namely fastp trimming at Q25 and MiXCR clone calling, and kept in-frame beta chains. Each record represents a unique CDR3 protein, reported with the most common genes and DNA among its rows. V and J calls and clone size were set by TCRdb, not the authors. The sample table contains 120,000 or so distinct CDR3 sequences; only one count was recorded for around three fifths of them. About 13% of the sample lies in the top ten.

V trim: 7 bases; J trim: 7 bases; unmatched bases: 16. Reading from cysteine to phenylalanine, the CDR3 counts 15 amino acids. Only the CDR3 portion is preserved as DNA: 45 bases, with reading frame beginning at the first base. CDR1 and CDR2 are drawn from the germline V gene: SQVTM, ANQGSEA. In its sample, this clonotype was seen many times. Its recognized antigen is unknown. Per-nucleotide qualities are absent, and no much larger clonotype sits a single base away. Bulk unsorted tissue served as the source for RNA extraction, and RNA quality was assessed using a NanoDrop ND-1000 and an Agilent 2100. Donors were newly diagnosed lung cancer patients admitted for thoracic surgery in China between August and November 2014, without prior chemotherapy. The study excluded patients who had received radiotherapy or chemotherapy before or who had another cancer at the same time. Surgical tissue pieces of about 1-2.3 cm3 were preserved in RNAlater solution and were kept at -80 degrees C until use.

The chain couples TRBV29-1 to TRBJ2-7; TRBD1 agrees with 10 junctional bases. The receptor was isolated from a man aged 25 to 40 with non-small cell lung cancer. Input material: lung tumor tissue. The nucleotide sequence is TGCAGCGCCACTCGGACGACAGGGGGCGCGGGTGAGCAGTACTTC. The encoded protein is CSATRTTGGAGEQYF.